These 2 T cell receptor beta chains were sequenced from one sample in a study of blood T cell repertoires in COVID-19 (dated by TCRdb to the early 2020s). The library was produced with the immunoSEQ multiplex PCR assay. The source is immuneACCESS, and TCRdb retained only in-frame sequences with V and J called. Part of the clones is not carried over; for the studies checked, unresolved V genes explain less than half of this, and the remainder is unexplained. The sample has about 200,000 clones on record, 75% to 90% of them singletons. Clones ranked in the top ten supply 6.5% of the sample. Sequencing was done on a sample of peripheral blood. The receptors stem from a man between 60 and 75 years old who had recovered from COVID-19.

This chain connects TRBV5-1 to TRBJ2-7; TRBD2 matches at 7 bases. The ends lost 2 bases at V and 5 bases at J; junction bases unmatched: 7. The CDR3 runs 14 residues. Germline values: CDR1 SGHRS, CDR2 YFSETQ. The CDR3 sequence is CASSLDGRIDEQYF. The CDR3 DNA follows: TGCGCCAGCAGCTTAGACGGGAGGATCGACGAGCAGTACTTC.

This clone was observed a handful of times. The rearrangement links TRBV28 to TRBJ1-2, with D unclear. V was cut by 5 bases and J by 8 bases, with 12 bases left in between. There are 12 residues in the CDR3. Germline V gives CDR1 MDHEN, CDR2 SYDVKM. CDR3 residues: CASSGGPYGYTF. CDR3 coding DNA: TGTGCCAGCAGTGGAGGTCCATACGGCTACACCTTC.